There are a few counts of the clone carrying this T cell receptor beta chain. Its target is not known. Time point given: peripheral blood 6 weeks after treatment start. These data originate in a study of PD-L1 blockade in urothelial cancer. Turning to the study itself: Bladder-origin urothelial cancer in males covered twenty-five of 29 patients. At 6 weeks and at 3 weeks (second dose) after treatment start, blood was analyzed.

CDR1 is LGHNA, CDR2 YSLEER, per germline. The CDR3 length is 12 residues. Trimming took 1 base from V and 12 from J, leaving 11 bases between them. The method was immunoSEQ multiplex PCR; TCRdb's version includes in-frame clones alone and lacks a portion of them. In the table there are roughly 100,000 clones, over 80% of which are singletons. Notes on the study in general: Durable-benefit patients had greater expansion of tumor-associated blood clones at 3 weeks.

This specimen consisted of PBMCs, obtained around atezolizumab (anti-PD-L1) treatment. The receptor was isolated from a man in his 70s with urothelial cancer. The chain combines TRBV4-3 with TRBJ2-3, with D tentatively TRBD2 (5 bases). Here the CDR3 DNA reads TGCGCCAGCAGCCAAGTTGAGGGTCCTCAGTATTTT. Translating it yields CASSQVEGPQYF.